This note documents a single T cell receptor (beta chain) sequence. Its specific antigen is unknown. Within one base of it there is no much larger clone, and no base qualities were kept. Collaborating institutions collected whole blood in K2EDTA tubes following their own protocols. For TCRbeta analysis, collaborators shipped samples as frozen whole blood, isolated PBMCs, or DNA extracted from either of those sample types. Germline trimming amounts to 4 bases on V and 5 bases on J, with 11 as the count of junction bases outside the gene matches. As encoded in the germline V gene, CDR1 is SGDLS while CDR2 is YYNGEE. Including the terminal cysteine and phenylalanine, the CDR3 comprises 16 residues. The only DNA kept is the CDR3, 48 bases in frame from the first base. The sample is drawn from a study of blood T cell repertoires in COVID-19 (dated by TCRdb to 2020 to 2021). Notes on the research overall: Collaborator samples came from the United States, Italy and Spain and covered acute and convalescent phases of COVID-19. The material from the prospective study consisted of cDNA or gDNA derived from T cells, B-cell-depleted T cells, or PBMCs. Subjects who had been exposed to COVID-19, were actively infected with it, or had recovered from it provided the deeply sampled blood TCRbeta repertoires that made up the dataset. The repertoires were released in a freely available public database meant as a resource for research on the immune response to SARS-CoV-2. The samples were drawn from the first 160 participants of the ongoing ImmuneRACE study and from 1,200 or so subjects provided by 6 global collaborators. Nearly every sample came with metadata listing a de-identified subject ID, COVID-19 status, age in years and sex. HLA class I and class II types, where available, came from metadata supplied by the sample provider rather than from assay-based typing.

Study-level results and caveats: The quantity of clinical and demographic metadata differed by source and by participant and was supplied without curation.

The immunoSEQ Assay, a bias-controlled multiplex PCR, was used to amplify TCRbeta CDR3 regions from genomic DNA. Concerning the study's data processing: The number of nucleated cells in each sample was estimated from the amplification of reference gene primers within the assay. Sequence reads were collapsed and filtered to measure the absolute abundance of every unique TCRbeta CDR3 rearrangement. For each sample, productive Simpson clonality was calculated by taking the square root of Simpson's diversity index across productive rearrangements. The table comes from immuneACCESS by way of TCRdb, which keeps in-frame sequences with V and J called. Part of the clones is missing from these tables; in studies checked, under half for an unresolved V gene and the rest for unknown reasons. Clonal size and the V and J genes are those of that table, whereas D and trimming came from the DNA. This sample comprises about 200,000 clones, roughly 86% of them detected only once. Of the sample, 6.5% to 9% is held by the ten largest clones.

The receptor was derived from a woman in her forties or fifties with active or convalescent COVID-19. The sample was peripheral blood. The sequence links TRBV9 to TRBJ1-2; 10 middle bases align to TRBD1. For the CDR3, the sequence is CASSTRQGAGSYGYTF. The DNA reads as follows: TGTGCCAGCAGCACCCGACAGGGGGCGGGATCATATGGCTACACCTTC.